These T cell receptor beta chains were read from a single sample in a study of T cells after yellow fever vaccination. TCRdb ran MiXCR on the 5' RACE reads and lists one entry per CDR3 protein. This table holds about 260,000 distinct CDR3 sequences, 10% to 15% found once. The input for sequencing was CD4+ T cells sorted from PBMCs, taken 45 days after the yellow fever booster vaccination. The origin of the receptors is a man aged 25-40 years who received the YFV17D yellow fever vaccine. The CDR3 runs from the conserved cysteine through the conserved F or W. The order of the fields is D gene, J gene, V gene, clone size, CDR3 protein, CDR3 DNA. D genes are given only for firm matches. A clone size is listed for some rows: how often the clone was seen (once, few, many), or a class if it is expanded.

D gene: .; J gene: TRBJ2-7; V gene: TRBV7-9; clone size: few; CDR3 protein: CASSSEYEQYF; CDR3 DNA: TGTGCCAGCAGTTCAGAATACGAGCAGTACTTC
D gene: .; J gene: TRBJ2-1; V gene: TRBV15; clone size: .; CDR3 protein: CATSNGTEQFF; CDR3 DNA: TGTGCCACCAGCAATGGAACTGAGCAGTTCTTC
D gene: .; J gene: TRBJ1-2; V gene: TRBV3-1; clone size: .; CDR3 protein: CASRGVGPDGYTF; CDR3 DNA: TGTGCCAGCAGGGGCGTGGGGCCGGATGGCTACACCTTC
D gene: TRBD2; J gene: TRBJ2-1; V gene: TRBV7-2; clone size: .; CDR3 protein: CASSSVAGGYNEQFF; CDR3 DNA: TGTGCCAGCAGCTCTGTAGCGGGAGGGTACAATGAGCAGTTCTTC
D gene: .; J gene: TRBJ2-3; V gene: TRBV5-1; clone size: .; CDR3 protein: CASSLGDGSDTQYF; CDR3 DNA: TGCGCCAGCAGCCTAGGAGACGGGTCAGATACGCAGTATTTT
D gene: .; J gene: TRBJ1-4; V gene: TRBV6-1; clone size: .; CDR3 protein: CASSLRGSGTNEKLFF; CDR3 DNA: TGTGCCAGCAGCTTGAGGGGCTCGGGCACTAATGAAAAACTGTTTTTT
D gene: .; J gene: TRBJ2-7; V gene: TRBV6-5; clone size: .; CDR3 protein: CASSYGRSSYEQYF; CDR3 DNA: TGTGCCAGCAGTTATGGTAGGAGCTCCTACGAGCAGTACTTC
D gene: .; J gene: TRBJ2-1; V gene: TRBV5-1; clone size: .; CDR3 protein: CASSAGLDEQFF; CDR3 DNA: TGCGCCAGCAGCGCTGGGTTGGATGAGCAGTTCTTC
D gene: .; J gene: TRBJ2-5; V gene: TRBV20-1; clone size: few; CDR3 protein: CSARSGGGAETQYF; CDR3 DNA: TGCAGTGCTAGATCTGGAGGGGGGGCGGAGACCCAGTACTTC
D gene: .; J gene: TRBJ2-7; V gene: TRBV6-5; clone size: .; CDR3 protein: CASSAPGGQYF; CDR3 DNA: TGTGCCAGCAGTGCCCCTGGGGGGCAGTACTTC
D gene: TRBD2; J gene: TRBJ2-1; V gene: TRBV7-8; clone size: .; CDR3 protein: CASSLTSPLAGGGNEQFF; CDR3 DNA: TGTGCCAGCAGCTTAACCTCCCCTCTAGCGGGAGGGGGCAATGAGCAGTTCTTC
D gene: TRBD1; J gene: TRBJ2-2; V gene: TRBV7-7; clone size: .; CDR3 protein: CASSSLRDRENTGELFF; CDR3 DNA: TGTGCTAGCAGCTCCCTCCGGGACAGGGAGAACACCGGGGAGCTGTTTTTT
D gene: .; J gene: TRBJ2-1; V gene: TRBV29-1; clone size: .; CDR3 protein: CSVDTSRARNEQFF; CDR3 DNA: TGCAGCGTTGATACTAGCCGAGCGCGGAATGAGCAGTTCTTC
D gene: TRBD2; J gene: TRBJ2-1; V gene: TRBV28; clone size: .; CDR3 protein: CASSLPSGRAGNEQFF; CDR3 DNA: TGTGCCAGCAGTTTACCTAGCGGGAGGGCCGGCAATGAGCAGTTCTTC
D gene: .; J gene: TRBJ2-5; V gene: TRBV18; clone size: few; CDR3 protein: CASSPPEGAGETQYF; CDR3 DNA: TGTGCCAGCTCACCACCGGAAGGGGCGGGAGAGACCCAGTACTTC
D gene: .; J gene: TRBJ2-5; V gene: TRBV6-5; clone size: few; CDR3 protein: CASSNRARDTQYF; CDR3 DNA: TGTGCCAGCAGTAACCGGGCCAGGGATACCCAGTACTTC